This TCR beta chain was recovered during a study of T cell changes during pregnancy in multiple sclerosis. TCRdb's copy holds only in-frame clones and misses some; the assay was immunoSEQ multiplex PCR. The sample has 65,000 to 90,000 clones, 85% to 95% seen once; the top ten hold 2.8%. The CDR3 sequence is 17 residues long. The germline V and J ends were trimmed by 0 bases and 1 base, with 13 bases remaining between them. Per germline, CDR1 KGHSY and CDR2 FQNENV. The origin of this receptor is a female donor in good health, enrolled as a control in a pregnancy study. Sequenced here: peripheral blood, sampled in the third trimester of pregnancy. The chain is built from TRBV16 and TRBJ1-5; weak D call: TRBD1 (5 bases). Here the CDR3 DNA reads TGTGCCAGCAGCCAATCGATCTGGGGGGACAGCAATCAGCCCCAGCATTTT. Amino acid sequence: CASSQSIWGDSNQPQHF.